This T cell receptor (beta chain) was sequenced during a study of blood T cell repertoires in COVID-19. Study overall: Both acute and convalescent COVID-19 samples were obtained from the United States, Italy and Spain. T cells, B-cell-depleted T cells, or PBMCs supplied cDNA or gDNA.

As handled by the study authors: Reference gene primer amplification in the assay estimated nucleated cell counts. The table came from immunoSEQ multiplex PCR; TCRdb's copy has only in-frame clones and leaves some out. The D gene and trimming were derived from the DNA, and the V and J assignments and clone size from that table. The data contain roughly 90,000 clones, roughly 84% of them singletons. The V and J ends lost 1 base and 3 bases respectively, with 8 bases between them. The CDR3 has 13 residues. Germline V gene sequence: CDR1 SGHTS, CDR2 YDEGEE. V and J are TRBV5-8 and TRBJ2-7, with a possible D match to TRBD2 (5 bases). The sample taken for sequencing was peripheral blood. The TCR originated in a woman at least 80 years old with active or convalescent COVID-19. CDR3 DNA sequence: TGTGCCAGCAGCTTGTTCCGGGGCTACGAGCAGTACTTC. Amino acids: CASSLFRGYEQYF.